One sample yielded the 27 T cell receptor beta chains listed below, sequenced in a study of blood T cell repertoires in COVID-19. Assay used: immunoSEQ multiplex PCR; TCRdb lists only in-frame clones, some missing. The sample lists hundreds of thousands of clones; 80% to 90% were seen once. Sequencing was carried out using PBMCs or T cells enriched from blood (not recorded which). The receptor source for this set is a woman between 50 and 59 years old in a cohort exposed to, infected with or recovered from COVID-19 (not recorded which).

The gene calls are TRBV3-1 (or the pseudogene TRBV3-2) and TRBJ1-2; D might be TRBD1 (5 bases). The germline V gene encodes CDR1 LGHDT and CDR2 YNNKEL (reference sequence). The CDR3 loop spans 14 amino acids. V shed 4 bases and J shed 2 bases, with 11 bases lying between them. The CDR3 coding sequence is TGTGCCAGCAGCCGGACCCCAGGGAACTATGGCTACACCTTC. Protein product: CASSRTPGNYGYTF.

This chain links TRBV9 with TRBJ2-7, with 11 bases fitting TRBD2. Germline values: CDR1 SGDLS, CDR2 YYNGEE. The CDR3 contains 14 residues. Trimming cost V 3 bases and J 3 bases; bases outside gene matches: 2. The CDR3 reads CASSATSGGYEQYF. Here the CDR3 DNA reads TGTGCCAGCAGCGCAACTAGCGGGGGCTACGAGCAGTACTTC.

As regards this clone: Other DNA sequences in the same sample also yield this CDR3. The chain combines TRBV4-1 with TRBJ1-5; TRBD1 might be the D (6 bases). CDR1 is MGHRA, CDR2 YSYEKL, per germline. The germline V and J ends were trimmed by 0 bases and 3 bases, with 9 bases remaining between them. The CDR3 loop spans 15 amino acids. CDR3 in DNA: TGCGCCAGCAGCCAAGATGGACAGCTCAATCAGCCCCAGCATTTT. Encoded protein: CASSQDGQLNQPQHF.

The rearrangement uses TRBV6-2 or TRBV6-3 and TRBJ1-2; D ambiguous. The CDR3 contains 13 residues. Germline values: CDR1 MNHEY, CDR2 SVGEGT. The V and J ends lost 5 bases and 4 bases respectively, with 11 bases between them. The CDR3 DNA is TGTGCCAGCAGTGTGGGCCAGTTCTATGGCTACACCTTC. Translating gives CASSVGQFYGYTF.

This clone was observed a single time. The rearrangement uses TRBV7-9 and TRBJ2-5; 11 bases map to TRBD1. There are 18 residues in the CDR3. The V and J ends lost 6 bases and 2 bases, in that order; junction bases with no gene match: 14. CDR1 is SEHNR and CDR2 is FQNEAQ in the germline V gene (reference sequence). The CDR3: CASSYPRGTGGPQETQYF. The CDR3 DNA follows: TGTGCCAGCAGTTACCCGCGTGGGACAGGGGGACCACAAGAGACCCAGTACTTC.

DNA for the CDR3: TGTGCCAGCAGCCCCGTATTCCCCCGGGGGGCGGGCACTGAAGCTTTCTTT. It translates to CASSPVFPRGAGTEAFF. The V gene is TRBV3-1 (or the pseudogene TRBV3-2), the J gene TRBJ1-1; a weak D match, TRBD1 (6 bases). V was shortened by 4 bases and J by 4 bases, with 22 bases between the two germline ends. This CDR3 has 17 amino acids. Germline CDR1 reads LGHDT; CDR2 reads YNNKEL (reference sequence).

This rearrangement joins TRBV9 to TRBJ2-6; D remains unclear. The CDR3 consists of 16 residues. The V end lost 0 bases, the J end lost 0 bases, and 7 bases lay between the germline ends. Germline loops: CDR1 SGDLS, CDR2 YYNGEE. Written as DNA, the CDR3 is TGTGCCAGCAGCGTAGATCCCCACTCTGGGGCCAACGTCCTGACTTTC. Translation gives CASSVDPHSGANVLTF.

This chain joins TRBV24-1 and TRBJ1-2; no clear D gene. The ends were cut back, 12 bases at V and 4 bases at J, with 11 bases in the middle. This CDR3 region has 11 residues. From germline, CDR1 is KGHDR and CDR2 SFDVKD. The CDR3 nucleotides read TGTGCCGCCGGGAGCGGCTATGGCTACACCTTC. Translated: CAAGSGYGYTF.

The gene calls are TRBV3-1 (or the pseudogene TRBV3-2) and TRBJ1-1, with a weak D call TRBD1 (5 bases). The CDR3 has 15 amino acids. Germline V lookup: CDR1 LGHDT, CDR2 YNNKEL (reference sequence). V lost 3 bases and J lost 4, with 15 bases in between. The CDR3 region has the DNA TGTGCCAGCAGCCATGGTAGGGGTCAGGGCACTGAAGCTTTCTTT. Amino acids: CASSHGRGQGTEAFF.

This clone was recorded once. V and J are TRBV7-9 and TRBJ1-5; 9 bases map to TRBD1. Trimming removed 4 bases from V and 2 bases from J; junction bases left unmatched: 9. CDR1 SEHNR and CDR2 FQNEAQ come from the germline V gene (reference sequence). The CDR3 has 17 amino acids. CDR3 region: CASSSTGQGNGNQPQHF. CDR3 DNA sequence: TGTGCCAGCAGCTCCACCGGACAGGGGAATGGCAATCAGCCCCAGCATTTT.

The chain combines TRBV30 with TRBJ1-4, with D unclear. Germline CDR1 is GTSNPN and CDR2 is SVGIG (reference sequence). The CDR3 has 11 amino acids. The V end lost 5 bases, the J end lost 9 bases, and 10 bases lay between the germline ends. CDR3 residues: CAWARRQKLFF. Written as DNA, the CDR3 is TGTGCCTGGGCCAGGCGCCAAAAACTGTTTTTT.

The chain couples TRBV7-9 to TRBJ2-1; 9 nucleotides agree with TRBD2. The CDR3 runs to 14 residues. The V gene end was trimmed by 5 bases and the J gene end by 4 bases; junction bases not matched to a gene: 3. Germline loops: CDR1 SEHNR, CDR2 FQNEAQ (reference sequence). CDR3 bases: TGTGCCAGCAGCCCGACTAGCGGTTACAATGAGCAGTTCTTC. Translation: CASSPTSGYNEQFF.

The chain employs TRBV27 and TRBJ2-1; TRBD1 matches at 11 bases. This CDR3 has 16 residues. The trim removed 5 bases at V and 4 bases at J, leaving 7 bases unmatched. Germline-derived CDR1 and CDR2 are MNHEY and SMNVEV (reference sequence). CDR3 DNA: TGTGCCAGCAGTAGAACCTGGGACAGGGGGTACAATGAGCAGTTCTTC. Protein: CASSRTWDRGYNEQFF.

CDR3 bases: TGTGCCAGCAGCCCTCCCGGACTTAAACTCTACGAGCAGTACTTC. Amino acid sequence: CASSPPGLKLYEQYF. The chain couples TRBV3-1 (or the pseudogene TRBV3-2) to TRBJ2-7; a weak D match, TRBD2 (5 bases). V gave up 4 bases and J gave up 3 bases, with 16 bases separating them. Per germline, CDR1 LGHDT and CDR2 YNNKEL (reference sequence). The CDR3 has 15 amino acids.

This clone has a single count. The gene calls are TRBV3-1 (or the pseudogene TRBV3-2) and TRBJ2-4, with 7 positions matching TRBD1. J gave up 7 bases and V 4 bases, and 7 bases lay outside the gene matches. CDR1 and CDR2 from the germline V gene are LGHDT and YNNKEL (reference sequence). This CDR3 region has 14 residues. The CDR3 DNA reads TGTGCCAGCAGCCCCCGGGACAGAACTAACATTCAGTACTTC. Translation: CASSPRDRTNIQYF.

The V call is TRBV19, the J call TRBJ1-6, with 7 bases identical to TRBD1. CDR1 and CDR2 from the germline V gene are LNHDA and SQIVND (reference sequence). The CDR3 totals 13 residues. With 6 bases clipped from V and 9 bases from J, the junction kept 5 bases outside the gene matches. CDR3 nucleotide sequence: TGTGCCAGTAGAACAGGGGATTTTTCACCCCTCCACTTT. Translated, it gives CASRTGDFSPLHF. The variable domain in full, completed from reference TRBV19 and TRBJ1-6, reads DGGITQSPKYLFRKEGQNVTLSCEQNLNHDAMYWYRQDPGQGLRLIYYSQIVNDFQKGDIAEGYSVSREKKESFPLTVTSAQKNPTAFYLCASRTGDFSPLHFGNGTRLTVT.

The V and J genes are TRBV29-1 and TRBJ1-6; 7 bases agree with TRBD1. Trimming at V came to 6 bases and at J to 9 bases, leaving 11 bases not matched to a gene. Germline values: CDR1 SQVTM, CDR2 ANQGSEA. This CDR3 contains 14 residues. The CDR3 region is CSVSAGGSFSPLHF. The CDR3 coding sequence is TGCAGCGTATCAGCAGGGGGATCCTTTTCACCCCTCCACTTT.

CDR3 protein: CASSQAVLSGNTIYF. DNA for the CDR3: TGTGCCAGCAGCCAAGCCGTCCTCTCTGGAAACACCATATATTTT. The chain joins TRBV3-1 (or the pseudogene TRBV3-2) to TRBJ1-3, with D unclear. The germline V gene has CDR1 LGHDT and CDR2 YNNKEL (reference sequence). This CDR3 comprises 15 residues. The germline V and J ends were trimmed by 1 base and 0 bases, with 7 bases remaining between them.

The rearrangement links TRBV11-1 to TRBJ2-5; 7 bases map to TRBD1. V dropped 5 bases and J dropped 2; count of bases not matched to a gene: 8. Germline lookup yields CDR1 SGHAT and CDR2 FQDESV (reference sequence). This CDR3 spans 15 amino acids. CDR3: CASSRGTASQETQYF. The DNA of the CDR3 is TGTGCCAGCAGCCGAGGGACAGCGAGTCAAGAGACCCAGTACTTC.

This clone turned up a few times. The V call is TRBV7-2, the J call TRBJ1-6, with 7 bases identical to TRBD1. CDR1 and CDR2 (germline): SGHTA, FQGNSA. Trimming took 2 bases from V and 6 from J; bases not matched to a gene: 4. The CDR3 has 15 amino acids. In nucleotides, the CDR3 is TGTGCCAGCAGCTTAAGACAGGGCCTTAATTCACCCCTCCACTTT. This gives the protein CASSLRQGLNSPLHF.

This chain links TRBV7-2 with TRBJ1-2; no reliable D call. CDR3 length: 13 residues. The germline gives CDR1 SGHTA, CDR2 FQGNSA. Trimming removed 2 bases at V and 2 bases at J, with 6 bases between. This CDR3 is CASSLHGNYGYTF. In nucleotides, the CDR3 is TGTGCCAGCAGCTTACACGGGAACTATGGCTACACCTTC.

This rearrangement joins TRBV6-5 to TRBJ2-7, with TRBD2 matching over 9 bases. Trimming took 4 bases from V and 4 from J; bases not matched to a gene: 8. This CDR3 spans 15 amino acids. Germline V gene lookup returns CDR1 MNHEY and CDR2 SVGAGI. In DNA, the CDR3 is TGTGCCAGCAGTTTCGATGGGCGGGGGGGGTACGAGCAGTACTTC. Translated: CASSFDGRGGYEQYF.

The chain uses TRBV7-3 and TRBJ2-1, with 7 bases identical to TRBD1. V was clipped by 5 bases and J by 0 bases; unmatched bases: 4. The CDR3 covers 15 residues. Germline lookup yields CDR1 SGHTA and CDR2 FQGTGA. CDR3 protein: CASSPDRLSYNEQFF. In nucleotides, the CDR3 is TGTGCCAGCAGCCCGGACAGGCTCTCCTACAATGAGCAGTTCTTC.

The J gene is TRBJ1-2, the V gene TRBV6-5; D is possibly TRBD1 (6 bases). CDR1 and CDR2 (germline): MNHEY, SVGAGI. The V end lost 5 bases, the J end lost 4 bases, and 17 bases lay between the germline ends. This CDR3 comprises 15 residues. As DNA, the CDR3 is TGTGCCAGCAGTCCTTTCTCGGGACACAGCTATGGCTACACCTTC. It translates to CASSPFSGHSYGYTF.

The chain joins TRBV10-2 to TRBJ2-5; 9 bases are a match to TRBD2. J was trimmed by 2 bases and V by 2 bases; bases with no gene match: 6. The CDR3 runs to 16 residues. Germline CDR1 and CDR2: WSHSY and SAAADI. CDR3 bases: TGCGCCAGCAGTGAGCCAGGGACTAGCATACAAGAGACCCAGTACTTC. It is translated as CASSEPGTSIQETQYF.

The genes are TRBV5-1 and TRBJ1-4; 9 positions agree with TRBD1. The ends lost 4 bases at V and 7 bases at J; junction bases unmatched: 5. The CDR3 has 14 amino acids. CDR1 and CDR2 from the germline V gene are SGHRS and YFSETQ. In DNA form, the CDR3 reads TGCGCCAGCAGCCCCGGGACAGGGCCTGAAAAACTGTTTTTT. Protein: CASSPGTGPEKLFF.

The chain is built from TRBV7-2 and TRBJ1-5; maybe TRBD1 (5 bases). Trimming took 2 bases from V and 1 from J, leaving 12 bases between them. This CDR3 is built from 16 residues. Germline CDR1 reads SGHTA; CDR2 reads FQGNSA. CDR3: CASSLYGGRSNQPQHF. In DNA form, the CDR3 reads TGTGCCAGCAGCTTATATGGGGGGAGGAGCAATCAGCCCCAGCATTTT.